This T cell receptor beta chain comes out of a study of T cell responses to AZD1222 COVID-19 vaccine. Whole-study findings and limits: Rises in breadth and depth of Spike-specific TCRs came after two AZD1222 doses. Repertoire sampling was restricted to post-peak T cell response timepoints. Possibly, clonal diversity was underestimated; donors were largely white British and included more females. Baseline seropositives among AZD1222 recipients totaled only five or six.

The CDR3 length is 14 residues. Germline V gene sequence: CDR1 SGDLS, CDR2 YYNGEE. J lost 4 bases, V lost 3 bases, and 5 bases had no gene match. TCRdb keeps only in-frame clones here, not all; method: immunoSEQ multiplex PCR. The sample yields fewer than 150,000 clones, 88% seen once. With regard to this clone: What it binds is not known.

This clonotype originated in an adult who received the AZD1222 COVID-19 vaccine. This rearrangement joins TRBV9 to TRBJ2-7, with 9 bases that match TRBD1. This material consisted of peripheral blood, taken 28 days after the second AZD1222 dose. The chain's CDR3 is CASSATGGRYEQYF. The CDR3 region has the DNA TGTGCCAGCAGCGCGACAGGGGGGAGGTACGAGCAGTACTTC.